This T cell receptor (beta chain) was found in a study of blood T cell repertoires in COVID-19. The wider study: From the United States, Italy and Spain came samples of acute and convalescent COVID-19.

This table comes from immunoSEQ multiplex PCR, and its TCRdb copy is limited to in-frame clones, with some not included. The table has around 60,000 clones, more than 75% seen once. There are 13 residues in the CDR3. Trimming removed 8 bases from V and 0 bases from J, with 8 bases in between. CDR1 is SNHLY, CDR2 FYNNEI, per germline. This chain uses TRBV2 with TRBJ2-1, with D unclear. The receptor was derived from a human donor in a cohort sampled during active COVID-19. The source material was peripheral blood. CDR3 in amino acids: CASGRSSYNEQFF. The CDR3 DNA is TGTGCCAGCGGGCGTAGCTCCTACAATGAGCAGTTCTTC. Full variable domain (outside the CDR3, taken from reference TRBV2 and TRBJ2-1): EPEVTQTPSHQVTQMGQEVILRCVPISNHLYFYWYRQILGQKVEFLVSFYNNEISEKSEIFDDQFSVERPDGSNFTLKIRSTKLEDSAMYFCASGRSSYNEQFFGPGTRLTVL.